This T cell receptor beta chain was captured by sequencing in a study of T-cell reconstitution after alpha-beta-depleted transplantation in children. The TCRbeta library incorporated unique molecular identifiers. TCRdb independently ran MiXCR on the PCR reads; one entry per CDR3 protein. This repertoire shows more than 200,000 distinct CDR3 sequences, 25% found once; its top ten account for more than 2%. Study-level findings and limits: Once a year had passed after transplant, T-cell counts and diversity came mostly from newly produced T cells. Reportedly, roughly two months post-transplant, alpha-beta T cells arose from several hundred expanded graft clones.

Trimming removed 6 bases from V and 0 bases from J, with 7 bases in between. This CDR3 has 13 amino acids. CDR1 is MNHEY and CDR2 is SVGAGI in the germline V gene. Many counts were recorded for this clonotype. No antigen is known for it. This sequence originates from a girl aged 2-10 years with Fanconi anemia, due to receive a stem cell transplant. The genes are TRBV6-5 and TRBJ2-3; no clear D. Sequencing used PBMCs, obtained before TCRalphabeta/CD19-depleted stem cell transplant. In nucleotides, the CDR3 is TGTGCCAGCAGGTCCCCTAGCACAGATACGCAGTATTTT. It encodes CASRSPSTDTQYF.